This T cell receptor beta chain was recovered during a study of response to subunit inactivated influenza vaccine. This clonotype was detected a few times. Antigen unknown. The V and J ends lost 1 base and 3 bases respectively, with 10 bases between them. Germline CDR1 and CDR2: LGHDT and YNNKEL (reference sequence). This CDR3 has 15 amino acids. Study findings and constraints: T cells newly recruited by each seasonal influenza vaccination are few, the authors suggested.

TCRdb itself ran the RT-PCR reads through MiXCR, one entry per CDR3 protein. The sample lists 710,000 or so distinct CDR3 sequences, about a sixth occurring once. Sequencing used PBMCs from blood, obtained less than 13 days after vaccination. This sequence originates from a man aged 50-60 years who received an inactivated influenza vaccine. The rearrangement uses TRBV3-1 and TRBJ2-1, with D perhaps TRBD1 or TRBD2 (6 bases each). CDR3 sequence (DNA): TGTGCCAGCAGCCAAGCGGGGGCGGGCTACAATGAGCAGTTCTTC. This encodes CASSQAGAGYNEQFF.